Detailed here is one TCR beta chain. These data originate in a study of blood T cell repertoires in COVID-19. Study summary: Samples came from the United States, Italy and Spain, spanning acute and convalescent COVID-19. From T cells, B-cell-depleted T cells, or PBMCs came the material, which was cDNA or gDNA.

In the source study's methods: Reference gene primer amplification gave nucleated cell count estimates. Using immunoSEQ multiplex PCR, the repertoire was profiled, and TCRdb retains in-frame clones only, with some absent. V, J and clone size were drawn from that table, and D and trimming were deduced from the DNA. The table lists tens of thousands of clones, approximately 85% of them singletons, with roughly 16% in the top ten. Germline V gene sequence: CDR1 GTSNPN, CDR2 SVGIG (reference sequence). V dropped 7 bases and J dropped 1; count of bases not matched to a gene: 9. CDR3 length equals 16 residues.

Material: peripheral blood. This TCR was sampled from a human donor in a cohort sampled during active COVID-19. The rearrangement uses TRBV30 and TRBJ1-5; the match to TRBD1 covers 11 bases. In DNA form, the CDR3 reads TGTGCCTACCGTACCGGGACAGGGGGAAGCAATCAGCCCCAGCATTTT. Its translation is CAYRTGTGGSNQPQHF.